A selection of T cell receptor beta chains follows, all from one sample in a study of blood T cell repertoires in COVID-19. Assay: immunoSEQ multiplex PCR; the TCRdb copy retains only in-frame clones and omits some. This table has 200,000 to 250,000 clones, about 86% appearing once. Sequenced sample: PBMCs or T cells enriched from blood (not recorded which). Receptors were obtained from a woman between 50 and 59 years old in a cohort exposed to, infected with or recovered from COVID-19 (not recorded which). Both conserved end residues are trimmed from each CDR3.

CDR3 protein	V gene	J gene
ATSDPVPGQNTGELF	TRBV24-1	TRBJ2-2
ASRAGRGNAEAF	TRBV6-5	TRBJ1-1
ASSDSGGGSYNEQF	TRBV6-4	TRBJ2-1
AWTAELETQY	TRBV30	TRBJ2-5
ASSPPGTGGGYEQY	TRBV18	TRBJ2-7
ASTQSGLGYT	TRBV6-5	TRBJ1-2
ASSFSNYGYT	TRBV12-3/TRBV12-4	TRBJ1-2
ASSMGQGLHNSPLH	TRBV19	TRBJ1-6
ASSVNRVNQPQH	TRBV7-2	TRBJ1-5
ASSENQGKTEAF	TRBV10-2	TRBJ1-1
ASSLGQDNSPLH	TRBV5-1	TRBJ1-6
ASSKKWTSGMGEQF	TRBV6-2/TRBV6-3	TRBJ2-1
ASSARMRSYNEQF	TRBV2	TRBJ2-1
ASSIVNTGELF	TRBV19	TRBJ2-2
ASSLARSQPQH	TRBV27	TRBJ1-5
ASSLLGPYEQY	TRBV7-9	TRBJ2-7
ASSHRGNLNTGELF	TRBV7-6	TRBJ2-2
ASSVGQVYYEQY	TRBV5-4	TRBJ2-7
ASGLVSSTGRNSPLH	TRBV12-5	TRBJ1-6
ASSVATSGGGHEQF	TRBV9	TRBJ2-1
ASSFGGGTDTQY	TRBV5-5	TRBJ2-3
ASSLEGPRPTGELF	TRBV7-2	TRBJ2-2
ASSQRQVGEGRVCANEKLF	TRBV4-1	TRBJ1-4
ASSDYGRKDYGYT	TRBV19	TRBJ1-2
SVTPGQNYGYT	TRBV29-1	TRBJ1-2
ASSLNWGRGEKLF	TRBV3-1/TRBV3-2	TRBJ1-4
ASSVSAQGRTEAF	TRBV9	TRBJ1-1
ASSQLRGQETQY	TRBV4-1	TRBJ2-5
ASSRGDRGPGNTIY	TRBV3-1/TRBV3-2	TRBJ1-3
AISAKTGGDETQY	TRBV10-3	TRBJ2-5
AWSQGARSPLH	TRBV30	TRBJ1-6
ASSFFVGRETQY	TRBV5-4	TRBJ2-5
ASCSTRNDRCYGYT	TRBV5-1	TRBJ1-2
ASSTENQPQH	TRBV28	TRBJ1-5
ASSVTRWGQNTGELF	TRBV9	TRBJ2-2
ASSPIRLAGAEGETQY	TRBV18	TRBJ2-5
ASSSPHSPSYNEQF	TRBV5-4	TRBJ2-1
AIGEGVQY	TRBV10-3	TRBJ2-5
ASSQDRGRAGGLSRSSYEQY	TRBV4-2	TRBJ2-7
ASSDSGGSYNEQF	TRBV19	TRBJ2-1
ASSSGHDISYNEQF	TRBV9	TRBJ2-1
ASSTAGVSYNEQF	TRBV7-8	TRBJ2-1
ASSHDIGYEQY	TRBV11-2	TRBJ2-7
ASSSRSHQDGELF	TRBV7-9	TRBJ2-2
ASSLGLAGETQY	TRBV13	TRBJ2-5
ASSYGPQAGGYT	TRBV6-2/TRBV6-3	TRBJ1-2
ASSSGTWVRRSEAF	TRBV5-1	TRBJ1-1
ASSYAGPYEQY	TRBV6-2/TRBV6-3	TRBJ2-7
ASSSRDRDVNEKLF	TRBV7-4	TRBJ1-4
AWGDSIDTQY	TRBV30	TRBJ2-3
ASSLSRGFGNTIY	TRBV4-3	TRBJ1-3
ASSFEGLSTQY	TRBV7-9	TRBJ2-3
ASSRRGGDTEAF	TRBV3-1/TRBV3-2	TRBJ1-1
ASSRDRGRWNYGYT	TRBV4-3	TRBJ1-2